What follows are 16 T cell receptor beta chains derived from one specimen sequenced in a study of T cell changes during pregnancy in multiple sclerosis. Only in-frame clones appear in the TCRdb table, and some are missing; sequencing was by immunoSEQ multiplex PCR. The table has tens of thousands of clones, roughly 91% seen once; the top ten hold approximately 5%. Sequences were derived from CD8+ T cells from peripheral blood mononuclear cells, sampled before pregnancy. Every receptor here comes from a female donor with multiple sclerosis, enrolled in a pregnancy study.

The V gene is TRBV5-4, the J gene TRBJ2-7; possible D gene TRBD1, 6 bases. Germline CDR1 reads SGHNT; CDR2 reads YYREEE (reference sequence). The V gene lost 5 bases and the J gene lost 3 bases, with 12 bases spanning the gap. CDR3 length: 13 amino acids. Here the CDR3 DNA reads TGTGCCAGCAGAAAGGGGGACCTCTACGAGCAGTACTTC. Amino acids: CASRKGDLYEQYF.

The chain carries TRBV6-6 and TRBJ2-2; no clear D gene. The V gene lost 7 bases and the J gene lost 12 bases, with 12 bases spanning the gap. The CDR3 spans 11 residues. The germline CDR1 and CDR2 sequences are MNHNY and SVGAGI (reference sequence). The CDR3 DNA reads as TGTGCCAGCACCCTCACGACAAAGCTGTTTTTT. This gives the protein CASTLTTKLFF.

About this clone: Germline is not matched at one junction end, which may reflect a read error. This chain joins TRBV28 and TRBJ1-2; D unresolved. The CDR3 is 13 amino acids. Germline assignment: CDR1 MDHEN and CDR2 SYDVKM. The chain's CDR3 is CASMSRFGLQDAF. In DNA, the CDR3 is TGTGCCAGCATGTCCAGGTTCGGCCTCCAAGACGCCTTC.

The chain has TRBV5-1 and TRBJ2-3, with TRBD2 matching 13 bases. This CDR3 comprises 16 residues. J gave up 0 bases and V 3 bases, and 1 base lay outside the gene matches. Germline V gives CDR1 SGHRS, CDR2 YFSETQ. The CDR3 here is CASSWGLAGSTDTQYF. CDR3 DNA: TGCGCCAGCAGCTGGGGACTAGCGGGGAGCACAGATACGCAGTATTTT.

The CDR3 DNA follows: TGTGCCAGTAGTGGGGGACTAGCGGACATTGCGCTTGAGCAGTTCTTC. This sequence encodes CASSGGLADIALEQFF. This chain connects TRBV19 to TRBJ2-1; TRBD2 matches 11 bases. The CDR3 length is 16 residues. Looked up from germline, CDR1 is LNHDA and CDR2 is SQIVND (reference sequence). Trimming at V came to 5 bases and at J to 9 bases, leaving 12 bases not matched to a gene.

The chain joins TRBV7-9 to TRBJ2-7, with 9 nucleotides matching TRBD1. The CDR3 has 15 residues. Germline assignment: CDR1 SEHNR and CDR2 FQNEAQ (reference sequence). The trim removed 5 bases at V and 4 bases at J, leaving 9 bases unmatched. CDR3 sequence reads: CASSAEQGAYYEQYF. The DNA for the CDR3 is TGTGCCAGCAGCGCTGAACAGGGGGCGTATTACGAGCAGTACTTC.

The chain couples TRBV7-9 to TRBJ2-7; D remains unclear. There are 14 residues in the CDR3. Germline CDR1 SEHNR, CDR2 FQNEAQ (reference sequence). With 1 base removed from V and 0 bases from J, the gap between germline ends came to 7 bases. DNA for the CDR3: TGTGCCAGCAGCTTAGTCGAGAGCTCCTACGAGCAGTACTTC. It codes for CASSLVESSYEQYF.

The genes are TRBV6-5 and TRBJ2-2, with TRBD1 as a possible D gene (5 bases). Trimming took 6 bases from V and 4 from J, leaving 15 bases between them. Germline CDR1 and CDR2: MNHEY and SVGAGI. The CDR3 spans 15 residues. The CDR3 nucleotides are TGTGCCAGCAGCACGGTGGGGCCGGGCACCGGGGAGCTGTTTTTT. Protein product: CASSTVGPGTGELFF.

V is TRBV6-1 and J is TRBJ1-1; D might be TRBD1 (5 bases). This CDR3 comprises 16 residues. Per germline, CDR1 MNHNS and CDR2 SASEGT. The germline V and J ends were trimmed by 2 bases and 3 bases, with 16 bases remaining between them. CDR3 nucleotides: TGTGCCAGCAGTGAATTTTTGGGCCAGGGCGACACTGAAGCTTTCTTT. Residues: CASSEFLGQGDTEAFF.

The chain couples TRBV4-1 to TRBJ1-5, with 10 positions matching TRBD1. Trimming removed 3 bases from V and 3 bases from J; junction bases left unmatched: 5. The CDR3 extends over 16 amino acids. Germline V gene data show CDR1 as MGHRA and CDR2 as YSYEKL. The CDR3 bases are TGCGCCAGCAGCCACCGACAGGGGGCAAACAATCAGCCCCAGCATTTT. Protein: CASSHRQGANNQPQHF.

V gene TRBV1 combines with J gene TRBJ1-3. TRBV1 is a pseudogene segment. This CDR3 spans 17 amino acids. The CDR3 is CTSSQESGRNSGNTIYF. In DNA, the CDR3 is TGCACCAGCAGCCAAGAGTCCGGGAGGAATTCTGGAAACACCATATATTTT.

The genes are TRBV7-9 and TRBJ2-2, with a possible D match to TRBD2 (5 bases). The germline V gene encodes CDR1 SEHNR and CDR2 FQNEAQ (reference sequence). CDR3 length: 17 residues. V lost 3 bases, J lost 6 bases, and 20 bases lay in between. CDR3 DNA sequence: TGTGCCAGCAGCTTCCCCCCAGAGGGTTCCCTGGCCGGGGAGCTGTTTTTT. It yields the protein CASSFPPEGSLAGELFF.

This chain connects TRBV11-2 to TRBJ2-1; 10 positions match TRBD2. The CDR3 has 16 residues. Germline CDR1 reads SGHAT; CDR2 reads FQNNGV. V was pared by 5 bases and J by 6 bases, with 10 bases of the junction left unmatched. For the CDR3, the DNA is TGTGCCAGCAGCCCCCCTCTAGCGGGGGACGTCAATGAGCAGTTCTTC. Protein product: CASSPPLAGDVNEQFF.

J is TRBJ2-3 and V is TRBV9; possible D gene TRBD2, 5 bases. The CDR3 length is 13 residues. Trimming cost V 0 bases and J 3 bases, with 5 bases left between them. The germline gives CDR1 SGDLS, CDR2 YYNGEE. The CDR3 region has the DNA TGTGCCAGCAGCGTAGGAGGGACAGATACGCAGTATTTT. Translated: CASSVGGTDTQYF. The full variable domain, completed using reference TRBV9 and TRBJ2-3, is DSGVTQTPKHLITATGQRVTLRCSPRSGDLSVYWYQQSLDQGLQFLIQYYNGEERAKGNILERFSAQQFPDLHSELNLSSLELGDSALYFCASSVGGTDTQYFGPGTRLTVL.

The V gene is TRBV11-2, the J gene TRBJ2-7; 8 nucleotides match TRBD1. CDR3 length equals 15 residues. Germline values: CDR1 SGHAT, CDR2 FQNNGV. Losses at the gene ends were 1 base for V and 3 bases for J; bases not matched to a gene: 5. CDR3 DNA: TGTGCCAGCAGCTTAGGGACCGGGACAGGCTACGAGCAGTACTTC. Residues: CASSLGTGTGYEQYF.

This chain connects TRBV10-3 to TRBJ1-1; 8 bases agree with TRBD1. Looked up from germline, CDR1 is ENHRY and CDR2 is SYGVKD. This CDR3 region has 19 residues. V was clipped by 0 bases and J by 1 base; unmatched bases: 13. CDR3 nucleotide sequence: TGTGCCATCAGTGAGTCAACGTTGGGCAGGGGGCGACGGAACACTGAAGCTTTCTTT. Translation: CAISESTLGRGRRNTEAFF.